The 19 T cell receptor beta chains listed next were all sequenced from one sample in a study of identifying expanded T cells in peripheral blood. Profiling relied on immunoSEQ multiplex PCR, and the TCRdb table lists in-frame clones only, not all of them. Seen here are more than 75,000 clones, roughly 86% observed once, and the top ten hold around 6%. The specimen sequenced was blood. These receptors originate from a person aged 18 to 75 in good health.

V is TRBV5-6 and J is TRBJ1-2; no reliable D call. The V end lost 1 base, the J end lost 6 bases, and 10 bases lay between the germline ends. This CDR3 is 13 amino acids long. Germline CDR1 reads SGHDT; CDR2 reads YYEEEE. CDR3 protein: CASSLIGGHGYTF. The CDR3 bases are TGTGCCAGCAGCTTGATAGGAGGACATGGCTACACCTTC.

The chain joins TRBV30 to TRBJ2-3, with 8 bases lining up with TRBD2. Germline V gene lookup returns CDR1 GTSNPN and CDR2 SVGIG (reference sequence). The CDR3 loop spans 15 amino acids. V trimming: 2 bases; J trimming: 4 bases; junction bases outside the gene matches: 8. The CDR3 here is CAWSRWLAGPDTQYF. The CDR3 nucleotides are TGTGCCTGGAGTAGGTGGCTAGCGGGCCCAGATACGCAGTATTTT.

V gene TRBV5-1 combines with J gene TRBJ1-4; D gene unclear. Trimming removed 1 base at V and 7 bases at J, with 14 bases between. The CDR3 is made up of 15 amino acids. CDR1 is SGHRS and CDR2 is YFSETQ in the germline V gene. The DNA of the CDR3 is TGCGCCAGCAGCTTGAATACAGATGGGAGTGAAAAACTGTTTTTT. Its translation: CASSLNTDGSEKLFF.

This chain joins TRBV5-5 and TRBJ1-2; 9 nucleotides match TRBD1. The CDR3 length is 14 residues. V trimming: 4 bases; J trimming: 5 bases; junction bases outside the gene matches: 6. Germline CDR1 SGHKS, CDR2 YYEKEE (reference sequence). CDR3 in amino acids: CASSVQGALYGYTF. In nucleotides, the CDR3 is TGTGCCAGCAGCGTACAGGGGGCCCTATATGGCTACACCTTC.

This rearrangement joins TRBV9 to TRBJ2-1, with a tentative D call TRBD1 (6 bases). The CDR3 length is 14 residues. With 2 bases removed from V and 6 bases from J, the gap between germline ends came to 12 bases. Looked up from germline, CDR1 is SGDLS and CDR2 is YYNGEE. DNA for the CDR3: TGTGCCAGCAGCGTGAAGACAGGACTCAATGAGCAGTTCTTC. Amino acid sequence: CASSVKTGLNEQFF.

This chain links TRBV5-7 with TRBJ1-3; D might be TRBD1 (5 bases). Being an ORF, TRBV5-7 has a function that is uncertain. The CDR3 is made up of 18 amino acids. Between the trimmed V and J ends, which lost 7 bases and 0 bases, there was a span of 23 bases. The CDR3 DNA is TGTGCCAGCCTTAAACTGGGGACTCCTTCATTCTCTGGAAACACCATATATTTT. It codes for CASLKLGTPSFSGNTIYF.

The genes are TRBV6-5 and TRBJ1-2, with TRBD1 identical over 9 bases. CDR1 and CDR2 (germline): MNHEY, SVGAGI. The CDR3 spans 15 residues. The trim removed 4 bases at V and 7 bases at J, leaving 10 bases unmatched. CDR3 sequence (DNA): TGTGCCAGCAGTTTACCGGGACAGGGATCGGGTGGCTACACCTTC. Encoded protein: CASSLPGQGSGGYTF.

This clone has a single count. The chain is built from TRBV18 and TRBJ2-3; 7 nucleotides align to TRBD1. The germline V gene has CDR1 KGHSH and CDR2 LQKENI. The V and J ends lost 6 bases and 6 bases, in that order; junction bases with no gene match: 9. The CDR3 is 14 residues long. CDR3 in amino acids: CASSDLGTADTQYF. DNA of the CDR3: TGTGCCAGCTCCGACCTCGGGACAGCCGATACGCAGTATTTT.

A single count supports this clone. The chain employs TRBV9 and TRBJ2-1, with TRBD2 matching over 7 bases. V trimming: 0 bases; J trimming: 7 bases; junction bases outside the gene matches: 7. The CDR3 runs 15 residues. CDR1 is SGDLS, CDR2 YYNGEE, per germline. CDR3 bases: TGTGCCAGCAGCGTAGGTGACGGGGGGACTAATGAGCAGTTCTTC. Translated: CASSVGDGGTNEQFF.

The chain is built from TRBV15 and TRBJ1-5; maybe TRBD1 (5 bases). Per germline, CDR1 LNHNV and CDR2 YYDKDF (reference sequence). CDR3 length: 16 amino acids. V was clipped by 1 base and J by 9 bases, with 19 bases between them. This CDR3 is CATSRGKGRGQGPQHF. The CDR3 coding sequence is TGTGCCACCAGCAGAGGGAAAGGTCGGGGTCAGGGGCCCCAGCATTTT.

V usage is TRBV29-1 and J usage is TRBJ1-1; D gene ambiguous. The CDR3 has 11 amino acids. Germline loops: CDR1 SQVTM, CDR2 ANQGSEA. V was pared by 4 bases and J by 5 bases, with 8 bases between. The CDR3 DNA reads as TGCAGCGTTGGGCGGCCGACTGAAGCTTTCTTT. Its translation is CSVGRPTEAFF. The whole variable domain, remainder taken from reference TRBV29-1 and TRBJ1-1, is SAVISQKPSRDICQRGTSLTIQCQVDSQVTMMFWYRQQPGQSLTLIATANQGSEATYESGFVIDKFPISRPNLTFSTLTVSNMSPEDSSIYLCSVGRPTEAFFGQGTRLTVV.

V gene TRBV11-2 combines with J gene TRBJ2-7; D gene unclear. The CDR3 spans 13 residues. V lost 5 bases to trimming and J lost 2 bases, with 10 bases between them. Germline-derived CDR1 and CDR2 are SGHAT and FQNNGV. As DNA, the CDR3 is TGTGCCAGCAGCCCCGATAGAACCTACGAGCAGTACTTC. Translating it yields CASSPDRTYEQYF.

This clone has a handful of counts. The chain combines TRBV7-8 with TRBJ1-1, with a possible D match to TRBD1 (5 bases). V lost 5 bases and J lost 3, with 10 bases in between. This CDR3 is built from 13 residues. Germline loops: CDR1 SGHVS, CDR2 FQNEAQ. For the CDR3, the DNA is TGTGCCAGCAGCCCCGACAGCTACACTGAAGCTTTCTTT. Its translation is CASSPDSYTEAFF.

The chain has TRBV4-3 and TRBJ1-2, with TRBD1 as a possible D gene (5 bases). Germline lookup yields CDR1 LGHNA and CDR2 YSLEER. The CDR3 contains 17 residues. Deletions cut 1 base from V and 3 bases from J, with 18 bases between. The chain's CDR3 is CASSQAEGSGPHYGYTF. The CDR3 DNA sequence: TGCGCCAGCAGCCAAGCTGAGGGGTCCGGGCCCCACTATGGCTACACCTTC.

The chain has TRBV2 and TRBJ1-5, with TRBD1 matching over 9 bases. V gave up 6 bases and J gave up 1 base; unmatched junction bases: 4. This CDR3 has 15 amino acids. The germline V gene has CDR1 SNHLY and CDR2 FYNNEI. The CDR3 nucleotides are TGTGCCAGCAGGACACAGGGGGCCAGCAATCAGCCCCAGCATTTT. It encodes CASRTQGASNQPQHF. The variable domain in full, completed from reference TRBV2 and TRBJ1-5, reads EPEVTQTPSHQVTQMGQEVILRCVPISNHLYFYWYRQILGQKVEFLVSFYNNEISEKSEIFDDQFSVERPDGSNFTLKIRSTKLEDSAMYFCASRTQGASNQPQHFGDGTRLSIL.

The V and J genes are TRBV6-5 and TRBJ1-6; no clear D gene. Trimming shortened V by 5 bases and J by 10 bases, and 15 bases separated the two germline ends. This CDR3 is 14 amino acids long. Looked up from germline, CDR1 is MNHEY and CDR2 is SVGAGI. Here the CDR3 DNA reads TGTGCCAGCAGTCCTTTAGGTCTTTTGTCACCCCTCCACTTT. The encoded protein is CASSPLGLLSPLHF.

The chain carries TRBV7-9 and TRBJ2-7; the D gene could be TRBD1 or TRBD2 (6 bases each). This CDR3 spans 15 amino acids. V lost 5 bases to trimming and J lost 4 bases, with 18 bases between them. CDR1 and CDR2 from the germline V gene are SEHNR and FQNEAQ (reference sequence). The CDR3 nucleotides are TGTGCCAGCAGCCTGAATGTCCAGGGGAGGTACGAGCAGTACTTC. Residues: CASSLNVQGRYEQYF.

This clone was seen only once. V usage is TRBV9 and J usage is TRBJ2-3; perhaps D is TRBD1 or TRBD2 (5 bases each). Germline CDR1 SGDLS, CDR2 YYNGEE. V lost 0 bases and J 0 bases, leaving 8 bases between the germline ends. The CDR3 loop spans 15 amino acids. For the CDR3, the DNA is TGTGCCAGCAGCGTAGGGGGGAGCAGCACAGATACGCAGTATTTT. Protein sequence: CASSVGGSSTDTQYF.

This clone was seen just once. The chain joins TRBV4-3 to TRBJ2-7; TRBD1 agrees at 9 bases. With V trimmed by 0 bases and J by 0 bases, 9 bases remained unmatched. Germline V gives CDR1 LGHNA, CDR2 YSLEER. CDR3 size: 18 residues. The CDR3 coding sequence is TGCGCCAGCAGCCAAGACACAGGGGGCGCCGATTACTCCTACGAGCAGTACTTC. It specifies CASSQDTGGADYSYEQYF.